The 9 T cell receptor beta chains below all came from one sample that was sequenced in a study of T cell responses to AZD1222 COVID-19 vaccine (dated by TCRdb to about 2021). Library generation was performed with the immunoSEQ multiplex PCR assay. Not all clones reach the TCRdb copy of this immuneACCESS table, which keeps in-frame sequences only. Checked studies attribute under half of the gap to unresolved V genes and leave the rest unexplained. For this sample there are 130,000 or so clones; approximately 90% appear just once. The ten largest clones capture roughly 10% of the sample. The sample's time point label, decoded: baseline before first vaccination. The treatment or condition label of this sample denotes: meningococcal conjugate vaccine given as trial control. The sequences come from peripheral blood, collected on day 0 of MenACWY control vaccination. These TCRs come from an adult in good health.

This clone came up a few times. The chain uses TRBV7-9 and TRBJ1-2; D uncertain. Germline CDR1 and CDR2: SEHNR and FQNEAQ (reference sequence). Trimming removed 1 base at V and 7 bases at J, with 13 bases between. This CDR3 has 14 residues. CDR3 in amino acids: CASSLDTAVVGYTF. The CDR3 DNA follows: TGTGCCAGCAGCTTAGACACAGCCGTTGTTGGCTACACCTTC.

This chain connects TRBV5-1 to TRBJ1-1, with 9 nucleotides matching TRBD1. With 3 bases clipped from V and 0 bases from J, the junction kept 6 bases outside the gene matches. Germline loops: CDR1 SGHRS, CDR2 YFSETQ. The CDR3 covers 16 residues. Written as DNA, the CDR3 is TGCGCCAGCAGCTCCTCCGGGACAGGGATGAACACTGAAGCTTTCTTT. Translation gives CASSSSGTGMNTEAFF.

This clone has only a few counts. The chain uses TRBV10-3 and TRBJ1-1; tentative D call: TRBD1 (5 bases). There are 12 residues in the CDR3. V gave up 3 bases and J gave up 4 bases, with 6 bases separating them. The V gene's germline CDR1 is ENHRY and CDR2 SYGVKD. CDR3 coding DNA: TGTGCCATCAGTGACAGGGTCACTGAAGCTTTCTTT. Translation gives CAISDRVTEAFF.

The gene calls are TRBV5-1 and TRBJ1-1, with 9 bases that match TRBD1. Unmatched junction bases numbered 9, after V lost 1 base and J lost 8 bases. The CDR3 is 15 amino acids. Germline V CDR1 and CDR2: SGHRS, YFSETQ. The CDR3 loop reads CASSLTTGGTLEAFF. For the CDR3, the DNA is TGCGCCAGCAGCTTGACGACAGGGGGAACACTGGAAGCTTTCTTT.

This clone was detected only once. The rearrangement links TRBV30 to TRBJ2-7; 15 bases line up with TRBD2. The CDR3 is 20 amino acids. The V gene end was trimmed by 2 bases and the J gene end by 5 bases; junction bases not matched to a gene: 19. Germline V lookup: CDR1 GTSNPN, CDR2 SVGIG (reference sequence). This CDR3 reads CAWSKPGGLAGGQFFDEQYF. The CDR3 region has the DNA TGTGCCTGGAGTAAGCCGGGGGGACTAGCGGGAGGTCAATTTTTCGACGAGCAGTACTTC.

The V gene is TRBV3-1 (or the pseudogene TRBV3-2), the J gene TRBJ1-4, with D possibly TRBD1 on 5 matching bases. Germline CDR1 LGHDT, CDR2 YNNKEL (reference sequence). CDR3 length equals 16 residues. The V end was cut by 0 bases, the J end by 7 bases, with 15 bases between. The CDR3 coding sequence is TGTGCCAGCAGCCAAGAACAAGGGGTATTAGTTGAAAAACTGTTTTTT. Its protein is CASSQEQGVLVEKLFF.

This sequence joins TRBV3-1 (or the pseudogene TRBV3-2) and TRBJ2-2, with TRBD2 matching over 7 bases. This CDR3 is 15 amino acids long. With 4 bases clipped from V and 4 bases from J, the junction kept 6 bases outside the gene matches. Looked up from germline, CDR1 is LGHDT and CDR2 is YNNKEL (reference sequence). In nucleotides, the CDR3 is TGTGCCAGCAGCCTTATAGGGAGGGGCACCGGGGAGCTGTTTTTT. This encodes CASSLIGRGTGELFF.

The chain carries TRBV10-2 and TRBJ1-2; 8 nucleotides align to TRBD1. This CDR3 comprises 19 residues. The V gene end was trimmed by 8 bases and the J gene end by 0 bases; junction bases not matched to a gene: 20. Germline values: CDR1 WSHSY, CDR2 SAAADI. CDR3 loop: CASSGPTAGTGLTNYGYTF. The DNA of the CDR3 is TGCGCCAGCTCCGGCCCTACAGCCGGGACAGGCCTAACTAACTATGGCTACACCTTC.

This chain connects TRBV5-4 to TRBJ1-2, with 8 positions matching TRBD1. Germline loops: CDR1 SGHNT, CDR2 YYREEE (reference sequence). The V segment lost 4 bases and the J segment 6 bases; nucleotides outside the gene matches: 8. This CDR3 contains 14 residues. In nucleotides, the CDR3 is TGTGCCAGCAGCGTACCGGCAGGGGGCGATGGCTACACCTTC. Translating gives CASSVPAGGDGYTF.